A single sample gave rise to the 6 T cell receptor beta chains below, sequenced in a study of blood T cell repertoires in COVID-19. TCRdb keeps only in-frame clones here, not all; method: immunoSEQ multiplex PCR. In the table there are over 40,000 clones, around 92% of which are singletons. Sequenced input: peripheral blood. Receptors were obtained from a human donor in a cohort sampled during active COVID-19.

The chain has TRBV7-8 and TRBJ2-7, with TRBD1 matching 10 bases. Germline CDR1 SGHVS, CDR2 FQNEAQ. This CDR3 is built from 15 residues. J gave up 7 bases and V 5 bases, and 11 bases lay outside the gene matches. CDR3 protein: CASSNPGQGSREQYF. The DNA for the CDR3 is TGTGCCAGCAGCAATCCGGGACAGGGGAGTCGGGAGCAGTACTTC.

The chain is built from TRBV24-1 and TRBJ1-5, with TRBD1 matching over 10 bases. The germline V gene has CDR1 KGHDR and CDR2 SFDVKD. Trimming removed 11 bases from V and 0 bases from J; junction bases left unmatched: 15. The CDR3 extends over 18 amino acids. The CDR3 DNA reads TGTGCCATTTGGTCGGACAGGGGGGATCTAAATAGCAATCAGCCCCAGCATTTT. Translating it yields CAIWSDRGDLNSNQPQHF.

J is TRBJ2-2 and V is TRBV7-2, with TRBD1 matching over 7 bases. The CDR3 runs 16 residues. The junction had 5 bases not matched to a gene; V was cut back by 1 base and J by 3 bases. Germline assignment: CDR1 SGHTA and CDR2 FQGNSA. The CDR3 nucleotides are TGTGCCAGCAGCTTAGGAAGGGGGCCTTACACCGGGGAGCTGTTTTTT. Protein: CASSLGRGPYTGELFF.

The chain joins TRBV18 to TRBJ2-1, with 10 bases aligning to TRBD1. V lost 3 bases and J lost 8; bases outside the gene matches: 10. CDR1 KGHSH and CDR2 LQKENI come from the germline V gene. CDR3 length: 16 residues. The CDR3 DNA sequence: TGTGCCAGCTCACCCTTCCCCGGGACAGGGGACTATGAGCAGTTCTTC. Its translation is CASSPFPGTGDYEQFF.

This clone was recorded only once. One end of the junction is discordant with germline, which a read error may explain. The chain combines TRBV6-4 with TRBJ2-1, with TRBD2 matching over 8 bases. Germline V gene sequence: CDR1 MRHNA, CDR2 SNTAGT. The CDR3 loop spans 16 amino acids. The CDR3 DNA reads as TGTGCCGGCAGTCCTCGAGGCCTAGCGGGCTACAATGAGCAGTTCTTC. Its translation: CAGSPRGLAGYNEQFF.

This clone occurred once. The V and J genes are TRBV11-2 and TRBJ2-3, with D maybe TRBD1 (6 bases). CDR1 is SGHAT and CDR2 is FQNNGV in the germline V gene. V lost 0 bases to trimming and J lost 4 bases, with 14 bases between them. CDR3 length: 16 residues. The CDR3 region has the DNA TGTGCCAGCAGCTTAGAAAATGGGGGCCGGGCAGATACGCAGTATTTT. Its translation: CASSLENGGRADTQYF.